This T cell receptor beta chain was captured by sequencing in a study of Ad26.COV2.S vaccination and SARS-CoV-2 variants. Germline V gene lookup returns CDR1 MNHEY and CDR2 SVGEGT. V shed 2 bases and J 4 bases; nucleotides not matched to a gene: 6. The CDR3 is 16 amino acids. Treatment noted: over 15 received Ad26.COV2.S at low or high dose, single or two shots; roughly five received placebo; per-sample allocation not given. Specimen acquisition occurred on day 63 following the initial vaccine or placebo injection. The table came from immunoSEQ multiplex PCR; TCRdb's copy has only in-frame clones and leaves some out. The sample lists some 640,000 clones, roughly 90% occurring once.

The receptor was isolated from a person aged 18-65 years who received the Ad26.COV2.S COVID-19 vaccine or a placebo. Specimen: peripheral blood, collected in a trial of Ad26.COV2.S vaccine versus placebo. J is TRBJ2-7 and V is TRBV6-2 or TRBV6-3; 12 nucleotides line up with TRBD2. CDR3 sequence reads: CASSYPATSGGYEQYF. CDR3 sequence (DNA): TGTGCCAGCAGTTACCCCGCAACTAGCGGGGGGTACGAGCAGTACTTC.